These 28 T cell receptor beta chains were sequenced from one sample in a study of tumor-infiltrating lymphocytes in localized non-small cell lung cancer. Produced via immunoSEQ multiplex PCR; TCRdb's table is partial and in-frame only. The sample carries about 7,600 clones, 74% recorded once. Sequenced material: uninvolved lung tissue not adjacent to the tumor. The source of these receptors is a human donor with non-small cell lung cancer.

There are a few counts of this clone. The chain carries TRBV6-5 and TRBJ2-1; unclear D gene. Germline V gene sequence: CDR1 MNHEY, CDR2 SVGAGI. Trimming removed 0 bases from V and 3 bases from J, with 9 bases in between. The CDR3 is 15 amino acids. CDR3 sequence reads: CASSYSGNVYNEQFF. The CDR3 DNA follows: TGTGCCAGCAGTTACTCCGGTAACGTCTACAATGAGCAGTTCTTC.

The chain couples TRBV10-3 to TRBJ1-1, with D unclear. Germline CDR1 reads ENHRY; CDR2 reads SYGVKD. This CDR3 region has 11 residues. V lost 8 bases to trimming and J lost 3 bases, with 7 bases between them. The CDR3 coding sequence is TGTGCCATCGCAGGAGACACTGAAGCTTTCTTT. It encodes CAIAGDTEAFF.

The V call is TRBV11-3, the J call TRBJ2-6; 8 bases align to TRBD1. V was pared by 3 bases and J by 3 bases, with 13 bases of the junction left unmatched. The CDR3 is 19 residues long. Germline CDR1 and CDR2: SGHNT and YENEEA. CDR3 nucleotides: TGTGCCAGCAGCTTTATTCCGGACAGGGTTTTTCTTGGGGCCAACGTCCTGACTTTC. Protein sequence: CASSFIPDRVFLGANVLTF.

This chain connects TRBV9 to TRBJ1-2, with 8 nucleotides matching TRBD1. With V trimmed by 4 bases and J by 4 bases, 9 bases remained unmatched. Per germline, CDR1 SGDLS and CDR2 YYNGEE. This CDR3 comprises 15 residues. The CDR3 DNA reads as TGTGCCAGCAGCACCCGACAGGGGCAAGGCTATGGCTACACCTTC. This encodes CASSTRQGQGYGYTF.

On this clone itself: Other DNA sequences in this specimen translate into the identical CDR3. The chain links TRBV30 to TRBJ1-5; D call uncertain. Germline CDR1 reads GTSNPN; CDR2 reads SVGIG (reference sequence). The CDR3 length is 13 residues. Trimming took off 3 bases at V and 5 bases at J, with 11 bases between the two ends. In nucleotides, the CDR3 is TGTGCCTGGAGCCCCCCGGGGTATCAGCCCCAGCATTTT. Translated: CAWSPPGYQPQHF.

A remark on this clone: The junction departs from germline at one end; a sequencing error may be responsible. The V and J genes are TRBV7-2 and TRBJ2-7, with D hard to call. Germline V CDR1 and CDR2: SGHTA, FQGNSA. CDR3 length: 12 residues. The CDR3 protein is CASSYSSYEQYF. The CDR3 coding sequence is TGCGCCAGCAGCTATAGCTCCTACGAGCAGTACTTC. Full variable domain (remainder filled in from reference TRBV7-2 and TRBJ2-7): GAGVSQSPSNKVTEKGKDVELRCDPISGHTALYWYRQSLGQGLEFLIYFQGNSAPDKSGLPSDRFSAERTGGSVSTLTIQRTQQEDSAVYLCASSYSSYEQYFGPGTRLTVT.

The rearrangement uses TRBV7-9 and TRBJ1-4; D is unresolved. Germline lookup yields CDR1 SEHNR and CDR2 FQNEAQ (reference sequence). The V end lost 0 bases, the J end lost 3 bases, and 11 bases lay between the germline ends. The length of the CDR3 is 16 residues. The CDR3 nucleotides are TGTGCCAGCAGCTTAGCCGGAGCGGGGTCTAATGAAAAACTGTTTTTT. Protein: CASSLAGAGSNEKLFF.

The rearrangement links TRBV29-1 to TRBJ2-3; TRBD2 agrees at 10 bases. Trimming removed 4 bases from V and 2 bases from J; junction bases left unmatched: 3. This CDR3 contains 14 residues. Germline V CDR1 and CDR2: SQVTM, ANQGSEA. DNA of the CDR3: TGCAGCGTTGCTAGCGGGAGTGTCACAGATACGCAGTATTTT. Translating it yields CSVASGSVTDTQYF.

The CDR3 is CASSVGRASETQYF. In nucleotides, the CDR3 is TGTGCCAGCAGCGTTGGACGGGCTTCGGAGACCCAGTACTTC. The chain combines TRBV9 with TRBJ2-5; D remains unclear. Germline V gives CDR1 SGDLS, CDR2 YYNGEE. V gave up 2 bases and J gave up 5 bases, with 13 bases separating them. The CDR3 spans 14 residues.

This chain's CDR3 is CASSEAPGGDMNTEAFF. The CDR3 DNA is TGTGCCAGCAGTGAAGCCCCAGGGGGTGACATGAACACTGAAGCTTTCTTT. This chain joins TRBV6-1 and TRBJ1-1, with 7 bases that match TRBD1. Germline trimming cut 0 bases from V and 0 bases from J; bases unmatched to any gene: 7. The CDR3 covers 17 residues. Germline CDR1 and CDR2: MNHNS and SASEGT.

The rearrangement uses TRBV6-5 and TRBJ1-2; D not certain. The CDR3 is 12 amino acids. Germline V lookup: CDR1 MNHEY, CDR2 SVGAGI. Trimming pared 7 bases from V and 0 bases from J, leaving 6 bases between. The CDR3 DNA is TGTGCCAGCAAGGCAGCTAACTATGGCTACACCTTC. The encoded protein is CASKAANYGYTF.

The chain is built from TRBV2 and TRBJ2-2; the D gene could be TRBD1 or TRBD2 (5 bases each). The CDR3 has 13 amino acids. The V gene lost 4 bases and the J gene lost 5 bases, with 8 bases spanning the gap. Germline values: CDR1 SNHLY, CDR2 FYNNEI. CDR3 in amino acids: CASSVEGTGELFF. The CDR3 DNA is TGTGCCAGCAGTGTTGAGGGGACCGGGGAGCTGTTTTTT.

The CDR3 is CSVDLTGTSGYNEQFF. The CDR3 DNA is TGCAGCGTTGACCTTACCGGGACTAGCGGATACAATGAGCAGTTCTTC. The chain carries TRBV29-1 and TRBJ2-1; TRBD2 aligns across 11 bases. The CDR3 covers 16 residues. Germline V lookup: CDR1 SQVTM, CDR2 ANQGSEA. The J segment lost 4 bases and the V segment lost 3 bases, leaving 8 bases of the junction unmatched.

The CDR3 reads CASSQGQGEAFF. Here the CDR3 DNA reads TGTGCCAGTAGTCAAGGACAGGGTGAAGCTTTCTTT. The rearrangement links TRBV19 to TRBJ1-1; 8 bases align to TRBD1. The trim removed 5 bases at V and 7 bases at J, leaving 3 bases unmatched. The CDR3 spans 12 residues. Germline-derived CDR1 and CDR2 are LNHDA and SQIVND (reference sequence). Combining the CDR3 with reference TRBV19 and TRBJ1-1 gives the whole variable domain DGGITQSPKYLFRKEGQNVTLSCEQNLNHDAMYWYRQDPGQGLRLIYYSQIVNDFQKGDIAEGYSVSREKKESFPLTVTSAQKNPTAFYLCASSQGQGEAFFGQGTRLTVV.

The rearrangement links TRBV27 to TRBJ1-4; D gene uncertain. The CDR3 length is 14 residues. Between the trimmed V and J ends, which lost 6 bases and 0 bases, there was a span of 8 bases. Germline V gives CDR1 MNHEY, CDR2 SMNVEV (reference sequence). CDR3: CASSSRTTNEKLFF. The CDR3 DNA follows: TGTGCCAGCAGCTCTCGAACAACTAATGAAAAACTGTTTTTT.

The V call is TRBV7-6, the J call TRBJ2-7; D ambiguous. Trimming left V 2 bases short and J 7 bases short, with 9 bases between. Looked up from germline, CDR1 is SGHVS and CDR2 is FNYEAQ. This CDR3 is 12 amino acids long. The CDR3 nucleotides read TGTGCCAGCAGCTTAATGTTGGGGGAGCAGTACTTC. This gives the protein CASSLMLGEQYF.

This sequence joins TRBV5-6 and TRBJ2-7; D is perhaps TRBD1 or TRBD2 (5 bases each). CDR1 SGHDT and CDR2 YYEEEE come from the germline V gene. V dropped 0 bases and J dropped 4 bases, with 8 bases sitting between them. The CDR3 totals 13 residues. CDR3 sequence (DNA): TGTGCCAGCAGCTTGGCAGGGAGATACGAGCAGTACTTC. This translates into CASSLAGRYEQYF.

This clone has only one observation. The gene calls are TRBV7-3 and TRBJ2-7; D unclear. Germline assignment: CDR1 SGHTA and CDR2 FQGTGA. The CDR3 contains 15 residues. V was cut by 1 base and J by 6 bases, with 16 bases left in between. Here the CDR3 reads CASSLIPGDLSEQYF. In nucleotides, the CDR3 is TGTGCCAGCAGCTTAATACCCGGCGACCTAAGCGAGCAGTACTTC.

The J gene is TRBJ2-2, the V gene TRBV5-4; 11 bases are shared with TRBD1. V shed 4 bases, J shed 8 bases, and the junction held 10 bases outside the gene matches. The CDR3 is 16 residues long. Germline V gene lookup returns CDR1 SGHNT and CDR2 YYREEE (reference sequence). The CDR3 DNA is TGTGCCAGCAGCCCTGGACAGGGGGCCCAGGGGGGGGAGCTGTTTTTT. Its protein is CASSPGQGAQGGELFF.

This rearrangement joins TRBV7-9 to TRBJ1-1; D is unresolved. The V gene lost 5 bases and the J gene lost 11 bases, with 12 bases spanning the gap. Per germline, CDR1 SEHNR and CDR2 FQNEAQ (reference sequence). CDR3 length: 11 amino acids. The CDR3 bases are TGTGCCAGCAGCCCGGAGGGAGGGGCTTTCTTT. This encodes CASSPEGGAFF.

The chain joins TRBV30 to TRBJ2-7; D remains ambiguous. Germline CDR1 reads GTSNPN; CDR2 reads SVGIG (reference sequence). CDR3 length: 12 amino acids. The V gene lost 1 base and the J gene lost 6 bases, with 10 bases spanning the gap. The chain's CDR3 is CAWSGSPVEQYF. The CDR3 DNA follows: TGTGCCTGGAGTGGGTCCCCGGTCGAGCAGTACTTC.

This chain connects TRBV2 to TRBJ2-1, with 12 bases fitting TRBD2. This CDR3 has 13 amino acids. The trim removed 5 bases at V and 10 bases at J, leaving 3 bases unmatched. CDR1 is SNHLY, CDR2 FYNNEI, per germline. DNA of the CDR3: TGTGCCAGCAGTAACGGACTAGCGGGAGAGCAGTTCTTC. This sequence encodes CASSNGLAGEQFF. Full variable domain (remainder filled in from reference TRBV2 and TRBJ2-1): EPEVTQTPSHQVTQMGQEVILRCVPISNHLYFYWYRQILGQKVEFLVSFYNNEISEKSEIFDDQFSVERPDGSNFTLKIRSTKLEDSAMYFCASSNGLAGEQFFGPGTRLTVL.

This sequence joins TRBV30 and TRBJ1-3; TRBD1 aligns across 8 bases. The CDR3 extends over 19 amino acids. Germline V gene data show CDR1 as GTSNPN and CDR2 as SVGIG (reference sequence). Trimming at V came to 1 base and at J to 2 bases, leaving 16 bases not matched to a gene. The DNA for the CDR3 is TGTGCCTGGAGTGCCTACACGGGACAGGTTGGAACCACTGGAAACACCATATATTTT. This translates into CAWSAYTGQVGTTGNTIYF.

This clone is deemed medium-sized. This chain uses TRBV5-6 with TRBJ2-7; possible D gene TRBD1, 6 bases. The ends were cut back, 0 bases at V and 5 bases at J, with 15 bases in the middle. Germline V CDR1 and CDR2: SGHDT, YYEEEE. The CDR3 is 15 residues long. The CDR3 loop reads CASSLGVGDTNEQYF. Here the CDR3 DNA reads TGTGCCAGCAGCTTGGGGGTCGGGGACACCAACGAGCAGTACTTC.

The CDR3 DNA sequence: TGTGCCAGCAGCTTATCCAACAATCAGCCCCAGCATTTT. This encodes CASSLSNNQPQHF. The rearrangement uses TRBV7-6 and TRBJ1-5, with D unresolved. Germline V gene data show CDR1 as SGHVS and CDR2 as FNYEAQ. V lost 2 bases, J lost 3 bases, and 5 bases lay in between. The CDR3 is 13 amino acids.

This rearrangement joins TRBV9 to TRBJ1-1; D remains unclear. Trimming cost V 3 bases and J 0 bases, with 6 bases left between them. Germline V gene lookup returns CDR1 SGDLS and CDR2 YYNGEE. The CDR3 runs to 13 residues. The DNA for the CDR3 is TGTGCCAGCAGCGGGCGCATGAACACTGAAGCTTTCTTT. Protein sequence: CASSGRMNTEAFF.

This chain uses TRBV5-1 with TRBJ2-7; the D gene is possibly TRBD2 (6 bases). V was clipped by 4 bases and J by 2 bases, with 10 bases between them. CDR3 length: 13 amino acids. The germline V gene has CDR1 SGHRS and CDR2 YFSETQ. Here the CDR3 reads CASSNTGAYEQYF. CDR3 sequence (DNA): TGCGCCAGCAGCAACACGGGGGCCTACGAGCAGTACTTC.

This clone came up once. This chain joins TRBV6-5 and TRBJ2-7, with D uncertain. The V end lost 6 bases, the J end lost 6 bases, and 12 bases lay between the germline ends. Germline CDR1 MNHEY, CDR2 SVGAGI. The CDR3 has 12 residues. The CDR3 spells CASRRPTSEQYF. CDR3 bases: TGTGCCAGCAGGCGACCGACCAGCGAGCAGTACTTC.